This is a list of T cell receptor beta chains from one sample in a study of OX40 agonist ivuxolimab in advanced cancers. Clones were read by immunoSEQ multiplex PCR, and TCRdb kept only the in-frame ones, dropping some. The sample consists of 100,000 to 150,000 clones, 80% to 95% of them appearing once. Sequenced here: CD4+ or CD8+ T cells sorted from blood, sampled in a trial of the OX40 agonist ivuxolimab. These receptors came from an adult with an advanced solid tumor such as melanoma, head and neck, liver or kidney cancer. The CDR3 runs from the conserved cysteine through the conserved F or W. D genes are given only for firm matches. Rows give clone size only sometimes, using once, few, many, or a class for an expanded clone.

CDR3nt | CDR3aa | j_gene | abundance | d_gene | v_gene
TGTGCCAGCAGTTATCAGTGGGGCGGCTACACCTTC | CASSYQWGGYTF | TRBJ1-2 | . | . | TRBV28
TGTGCCAGCTCACCACAGGGAAGAAACACCATATATTTT | CASSPQGRNTIYF | TRBJ1-3 | . | . | TRBV18
TGTGCCAGCAGCTTAGTCGGACAGGGATCCTACGAGCAGTACTTC | CASSLVGQGSYEQYF | TRBJ2-7 | few | TRBD1 | TRBV7-2
TGTGCCAGCTCATCAGGACAGCCGAGCTCCTACAATGAGCAGTTCTTC | CASSSGQPSSYNEQFF | TRBJ2-1 | . | . | TRBV18
TGTGCCATCTCCCGCGGGGCGACTGGCTACACCTTC | CAISRGATGYTF | TRBJ1-2 | . | . | TRBV30
TGTGCCAGCAGTCCCCTAGCCCGAGTGGGAGGCCAAGAGACCCAGTACTTC | CASSPLARVGGQETQYF | TRBJ2-5 | . | . | TRBV27
TGTGCCAGCAGTTACAGGGGGCCAACCGGAAACACCATATATTTT | CASSYRGPTGNTIYF | TRBJ1-3 | . | TRBD1 | TRBV6-5
TGTGCCAGCAGCTTAGGCAGGGGAAGATCTAATGAAAAACTGTTTTTT | CASSLGRGRSNEKLFF | TRBJ1-4 | . | . | TRBV7-8
TGTGCCAGCAGCCTCCGGGGAGGGAGCCCCTATGGCTACACCTTC | CASSLRGGSPYGYTF | TRBJ1-2 | once | . | TRBV5-6
TGTGCCAGCAGCCTCAGGGGAGGGACTGAAGCTTTCTTT | CASSLRGGTEAFF | TRBJ1-1 | . | . | TRBV5-8
TGTGCCAGCAGTTTAGTCTCGGGCGTAACCGGGGAGCTGTTTTTT | CASSLVSGVTGELFF | TRBJ2-2 | . | . | TRBV28
TGTGCCAGCAGCCAAGCGGGACAGGGGGCAGATACGCAGTATTTT | CASSQAGQGADTQYF | TRBJ2-3 | . | TRBD1 | TRBV4-2
TGTGCCAGCAGCTTAGTAAGGGGGGACACCGGGGAGCTGTTTTTT | CASSLVRGDTGELFF | TRBJ2-2 | . | . | TRBV7-9
TGTGCCAGCAGCTTAAATTTGGTCTCCGGGGAGCTGTTTTTT | CASSLNLVSGELFF | TRBJ2-2 | . | . | TRBV7-3
TGTGCCAGCAGCTTGTACGGACAAAATCAGCCCCAGCATTTT | CASSLYGQNQPQHF | TRBJ1-5 | . | . | TRBV5-4
TGTGCCAGCAGGTACTACAGGGATGGCTACACCTTC | CASRYYRDGYTF | TRBJ1-2 | . | . | TRBV28
TGCGCCAGCAGTCTTTATGGAGGGTCCAATCAGCCCCAGCATTTT | CASSLYGGSNQPQHF | TRBJ1-5 | . | . | TRBV5-1